A selection of T cell receptor beta chains follows, all from one sample in a study of a mutant IDH1 vaccine in newly diagnosed glioma. Here immunoSEQ multiplex PCR was the method, and the copy in TCRdb shows in-frame clones only, minus some. The sample has fewer than 70,000 clones, 84% seen once. No cognate antigen is known for these TCRs. This specimen consisted of PBMCs, obtained from a glioma patient whose treatment included an IDH1 peptide vaccine. These TCRs come from a man younger than 40 with glioma. Both conserved end residues are part of each CDR3. Each record gives: clone size, V gene, D gene, J gene, CDR3 length, CDR3 DNA, CDR3 protein. The D gene is left open where the match is weak. Size tells how often a clone was seen (once, few, many) or the class of an expanded clone, and some rows leave it out.

abundance: .; v_gene: TRBV15; d_gene: .; j_gene: TRBJ2-3; len: 15; CDR3nt: TGTGCCACCAGCAGAGATCGGATAACGGCAGATACGCAGTATTTT; CDR3aa: CATSRDRITADTQYF
abundance: .; v_gene: TRBV4-1; d_gene: TRBD1; j_gene: TRBJ1-6; len: 16; CDR3nt: TGCGCCAGCAGCCAGCAGGGACAGGGAGGGAATTCACCCCTCCACTTT; CDR3aa: CASSQQGQGGNSPLHF
abundance: .; v_gene: TRBV7-9; d_gene: .; j_gene: TRBJ2-4; len: 15; CDR3nt: TGTGCCAGCAGCCTTATTAAAGGGGACAAAAACATTCAGTACTTC; CDR3aa: CASSLIKGDKNIQYF
abundance: .; v_gene: TRBV7-2; d_gene: .; j_gene: TRBJ2-3; len: 12; CDR3nt: TGTGCCAGCAGCTTCTACACAGATACGCAGTATTTT; CDR3aa: CASSFYTDTQYF
abundance: .; v_gene: TRBV4-2; d_gene: .; j_gene: TRBJ2-2; len: 13; CDR3nt: TGTGCCAGCAGCCTTATACTCACCGGGGAGCTGTTTTTT; CDR3aa: CASSLILTGELFF
abundance: .; v_gene: TRBV7-8; d_gene: TRBD2; j_gene: TRBJ2-1; len: 13; CDR3nt: TGTGCCAGCAGCTCGATATCCGGGACTAGTGAGTTCTTC; CDR3aa: CASSSISGTSEFF
abundance: .; v_gene: TRBV19; d_gene: .; j_gene: TRBJ1-6; len: 16; CDR3nt: TGTGCCAGTAGTATCCGGACAAGGGGTCAAAATTCACCCCTCCACTTT; CDR3aa: CASSIRTRGQNSPLHF
abundance: .; v_gene: TRBV6-6; d_gene: TRBD1; j_gene: TRBJ1-2; len: 16; CDR3nt: TGTGCCAGCAGTAAGGGGACAGGGGGCGAGTACGATGGCTACACCTTC; CDR3aa: CASSKGTGGEYDGYTF
abundance: .; v_gene: TRBV5-5; d_gene: .; j_gene: TRBJ1-2; len: 15; CDR3nt: TGTGCCAGCAGCTTGCTCGGACAGCTAAACTATGGCTACACCTTC; CDR3aa: CASSLLGQLNYGYTF
abundance: few; v_gene: TRBV27; d_gene: .; j_gene: TRBJ1-2; len: 14; CDR3nt: TGTGCCAGCAGTTCTCGGGACGCAAACTATGGCTACACCTTC; CDR3aa: CASSSRDANYGYTF
abundance: .; v_gene: TRBV29-1; d_gene: TRBD2; j_gene: TRBJ2-7; len: 17; CDR3nt: TGCAGCGTTGAAGATCGTTCCCCAACGGCGGGGGGTGGCGAGCAGTACTTC; CDR3aa: CSVEDRSPTAGGGEQYF
abundance: .; v_gene: TRBV30; d_gene: .; j_gene: TRBJ1-2; len: 14; CDR3nt: TGTGCCTGGGCTACCGGGGCCTCTGTCTATGGCTACACCTTC; CDR3aa: CAWATGASVYGYTF
abundance: .; v_gene: TRBV6-5; d_gene: .; j_gene: TRBJ2-5; len: 13; CDR3nt: TGTGCCAGCAGTTACCCTGGCCAAGAGACCCAGTACTTC; CDR3aa: CASSYPGQETQYF
abundance: .; v_gene: TRBV7-2; d_gene: TRBD1; j_gene: TRBJ2-7; len: 14; CDR3nt: TGTGCCAGCAGCCCTGACAGGGGGATCTACGAGCAGTACTTC; CDR3aa: CASSPDRGIYEQYF
abundance: .; v_gene: TRBV7-8; d_gene: TRBD2; j_gene: TRBJ2-5; len: 16; CDR3nt: TGTGCCAGCAGCTTAGCGACTAGCGGGGGGGAAGAGACCCAGTACTTC; CDR3aa: CASSLATSGGEETQYF
abundance: few; v_gene: TRBV7-3; d_gene: TRBD1; j_gene: TRBJ1-1; len: 15; CDR3nt: TGTGCCAGCAGCCCACAGGGGGGTGCGGACACTGAAGCTTTCTTT; CDR3aa: CASSPQGGADTEAFF
abundance: .; v_gene: TRBV5-1; d_gene: TRBD2; j_gene: TRBJ2-3; len: 16; CDR3nt: TGCGCCAGCAGCTTGTCGAGACTAGCGGGCACAGATACGCAGTATTTT; CDR3aa: CASSLSRLAGTDTQYF
abundance: .; v_gene: TRBV27; d_gene: .; j_gene: TRBJ1-6; len: 13; CDR3nt: TGTGCCAGCAGTCCGTCCAGGGATTCACCCCTCCACTTT; CDR3aa: CASSPSRDSPLHF